This T cell receptor (beta chain) was retrieved from a study of OX40 agonist ivuxolimab in advanced cancers. Background on the whole study: The costimulatory receptor OX40 (CD134) was targeted by ivuxolimab, a fully human IgG2 agonistic monoclonal antibody. Intravenous ivuxolimab was administered to patients every 2 weeks at six dose levels: 0.01, 0.1, 0.3, 1.5, 3 and 10 mg/kg. Of the approximately 50 dose-escalation patients, hepatocellular carcinoma was present in roughly 19, melanoma in roughly 15, renal cell carcinoma in 9 and head and neck cancer in 9. A male proportion of 82.7% and a mean age of approximately 55 years, ranging from roughly 23 to 85, were recorded for the dose-escalation cohort. Prior anti-PD-1, anti-PD-L1 or anti-CTLA-4 therapy was permitted, and checkpoint inhibitors had been received by 30% to 40% of dose-escalation patients. Partial responses occurred in three dose-escalation patients: two with cutaneous melanoma and one with hepatocellular carcinoma. Peripheral TCRbeta sequencing aimed to test whether ivuxolimab altered TCR sequence diversity and caused clonal T-cell expansion. The paper describes the monotherapy dose-escalation part (N of about 55 patients) of the phase I trial of ivuxolimab. Broad study findings and their caveats: The antigen specificity of the clonally expanded peripheral T cells was not determined. Low levels of normalized T-cell clonal expansion were also seen in some nonresponding patients. Clonal expansion of both CD4+ and CD8+ blood T cells was observed from baseline to week 6 at doses 0.1 to 3.0 mg/kg. After ivuxolimab, expanded clones were on average more numerous among CD8+ T cells than among CD4+ T cells. In the 0.1-3.0 mg/kg groups, partial responders had among the lowest normalized peripheral clonal expansion, particularly in CD8+ T cells.

As regards this clone: Its antigen has not been determined. Qualities for individual bases were not recorded, and no much larger clone is one base off.

From the cysteine up to the phenylalanine, the CDR3 has a length of 13 residues. Of the read, only the CDR3 DNA is kept; its 39 bases are in frame from base 1. The germline V gene provides CDR1 SGHDT and CDR2 YYEEEE. V is shortened by 4 bases, J by 9 bases, and the region joining them spans 14 bases. Genomic DNA was isolated from the sorted cells so that the TCRbeta CDR3 region could be sequenced. The immunoSEQ Assay was used for sequencing of TCRbeta CDR3 regions. TCRdb re-hosts the immuneACCESS table, in-frame sequences only. Its copies lack some clones; in the studies checked, an unresolved V gene accounts for under half of them, and the cause for the rest is not known. For this sample the table gives 72,000 or so clones, of which approximately 89% were detected only once. The top ten clonotypes cover roughly an eighth of the sample. Patients with autoimmune disease history or receiving systemic immunosuppression were excluded from the trial. Peripheral blood for TCR sequencing was collected from all dose cohorts at baseline, on cycle 4 day 1, and on cycle 7 day 1. The samples were taken from a phase I, first-in-human, multicenter, open-label dose-escalation trial of ivuxolimab. Adults with locally advanced or metastatic melanoma, renal cell, hepatocellular, or head and neck squamous cell carcinoma were enrolled in the trial. Before TCR sequencing, CD4+ T cells and CD8+ T cells were sorted from peripheral blood as separate populations.

The material sequenced was CD4+ or CD8+ T cells sorted from blood, taken in a trial of the OX40 agonist ivuxolimab. The TCR was taken from an adult with an advanced solid tumor such as melanoma, head and neck, liver or kidney cancer. This sequence uses TRBV5-6 and TRBJ2-1, with a tentative D gene TRBD2 over 6 matching bases. Here the CDR3 is given as CASSRDWRGEQFF. The DNA sequence follows: TGTGCCAGCAGCCGGGACTGGCGGGGTGAGCAGTTCTTC.